These 8 T cell receptor beta chains originate from one sample sequenced in a study of T cell clonality in common variable immunodeficiency. Only in-frame clones appear in the TCRdb table, and some are missing; sequencing was by immunoSEQ multiplex PCR. The data show about 44,000 clones, with none appearing a single time. The sample taken for sequencing was peripheral blood mononuclear cells. These receptors originate from a person between 18 and 69 years old in good health.

This clone occurred many times. Here the CDR3 reads CASSQVPLAGFTGELFF. Partial CDR3 DNA: TGTGCCAGCTCACAAGTGCCCCTAGCGGGATTCACCGGGGAG. This chain joins TRBV18 and TRBJ2-2, with 9 bases that match TRBD2. The read finishes 3 residues shy of the CDR3 end, and the germline J gene is used to complete it. The CDR3 has 17 amino acids. Germline-derived CDR1 and CDR2 are KGHSH and LQKENI. The V and J ends lost 4 bases and 4 bases, in that order; junction bases with no gene match: 10.

This clone was picked up many times. The read comes to an end 3 residues before the CDR3 does, leaving the germline J gene to fill in the end. The chain carries TRBV18 and TRBJ1-3; 9 bases are a match to TRBD1. The CDR3 totals 18 residues. Germline V gene data show CDR1 as KGHSH and CDR2 as LQKENI. Trimming took 2 bases from V and 4 from J; bases not matched to a gene: 12. The DNA read from the CDR3 is TGTGCCAGCTCACCAACCCCTACTCCGGGACAGGGCGGAAACACC. It yields the protein CASSPTPTPGQGGNT. The full CDR3 protein is CASSPTPTPGQGGNTIYF.

This clone was counted ten times or more. The read terminates 3 residues before the CDR3 end, so the remaining end is supplied by the germline J gene. The chain recombines TRBV29-1 with TRBJ2-1; TRBD2 matches at 7 bases. The CDR3 is made up of 14 amino acids. V lost 8 bases to trimming and J lost 4 bases; unmatched junction nucleotides: 11. Germline V gene sequence: CDR1 SQVTM, CDR2 ANQGSEA. Incomplete CDR3 DNA: TGCAGCCCAATCCGGGACTACCAATACAATGAG. Protein sequence: CSPIRDYQYNE. In full, the CDR3 is CSPIRDYQYNEQFF.

This clone was seen many times. The read stops 3 residues short of the end of the CDR3; the missing end is completed from the germline J gene. The rearrangement joins TRBV7-2 to TRBJ1-2, with 10 nucleotides matching TRBD1. Germline V gene sequence: CDR1 SGHTA, CDR2 FQGNSA. This CDR3 is 15 amino acids long. After removal of 5 bases from V and 1 base from J, the junction contained 4 bases not matched to a gene. The CDR3 sequence is CASSAGQGLNYGYTF. The CDR3 DNA, read in part, is TGTGCCAGCAGCGCGGGACAGGGGCTTAACTATGGC.

This clone was picked up many times. The junction departs from the called germline gene at one end, perhaps through a read error. Read sequence stops 3 residues before the CDR3 end, and the germline J gene provides the missing end. V is TRBV7-7 and J is TRBJ2-5; a weak D match, TRBD1 (6 bases). CDR1 and CDR2 from the germline V gene are SSHAT and FNYEAQ (reference sequence). The CDR3 sequence is 13 residues long. The CDR3 DNA, read in part, is TGTGCTAGCAGCCCGACAGGTAGAGAGACC. Residues: CASSPTGRET. The whole CDR3 is CASSPTGRETQYF. The complete variable domain, with remaining parts taken from reference TRBV7-7 and TRBJ2-5, reads GAGVSQSPRYKVTKRGQDVTLRCDPISSHATLYWYQQALGQGPEFLTYFNYEAQPDKSGLPSDRFSAERPEGSISTLTIQRTEQRDSAMYRCASSPTGRETQYFGPGTRLLVL.

This clone was detected ten times or more. With the read ending 3 residues before the CDR3 end, the germline J gene is used to fill in that end. The genes are TRBV7-9 and TRBJ1-1, with 8 bases matching TRBD1. Germline CDR1 is SEHNR and CDR2 is FQNEAQ (reference sequence). V lost 5 bases, J lost 7 bases, and 3 bases stayed unmatched. CDR3 length equals 12 residues. The sequenced part of the CDR3 DNA is TGTGCCAGCAGCCGGACAGGGTTTGAA. Protein product: CASSRTGFE. The CDR3 reads in full as CASSRTGFEAFF.

This clone was found many times. The read terminates 3 residues ahead of where the CDR3 ends, so the germline J gene completes it. This chain joins TRBV20-1 and TRBJ1-5; no definite D call. V was trimmed by 6 bases and J by 4 bases, leaving 16 bases between them. This CDR3 region has 14 residues. Germline-derived CDR1 and CDR2 are DFQATT and SNEGSKA (reference sequence). CDR3 DNA, as far as it was read: TGCAGTGCACTCTACAACGGGGAAAATCAGCCC. Its translation: CSALYNGENQP. The whole CDR3 is CSALYNGENQPQHF.

This clone was found many times. The read gets to within 3 residues of the CDR3 end, and the germline J gene fills in the rest. The chain recombines TRBV6-2 or TRBV6-3 with TRBJ2-5, with D unclear. This CDR3 is built from 15 residues. Germline CDR1 MNHEY, CDR2 SVGEGT. V was trimmed by 5 bases and J by 2 bases, leaving 15 bases between them. CDR3 DNA (partial): TGTGCCAGCAGTCTACCTACCTTTTTTCAAGAGACC. Translation: CASSLPTFFQET. The whole CDR3 protein reads CASSLPTFFQETQYF.